These 9 T cell receptor beta chains came from one sample sequenced in a study of shared clonotypes between healthy human individuals. The method was immunoSEQ multiplex PCR; TCRdb's version includes in-frame clones alone and lacks a portion of them. Here the sample spans 2 million to 2.5 million clones, just over 90% being singletons. Input material: naive CD4+ T cells from PBMCs. Stated subset: CD45RA+ positively selected. These TCRs come from a man younger than 30 in good health. Some clones in this sample may be carry-over from other donors' samples.

The CDR3 DNA is TGTGCCAGCAGGACTTCCGGGACAGGAGCTGCAATTAGAGGCTACACCTTC. Translated: CASRTSGTGAAIRGYTF. The V call is TRBV2, the J call TRBJ1-2, with TRBD1 matching 8 bases. The V gene's germline CDR1 is SNHLY and CDR2 FYNNEI. V lost 6 bases to trimming and J lost 8 bases; unmatched junction nucleotides: 20. The CDR3 has 17 amino acids. Full variable domain (missing parts from reference TRBV2 and TRBJ1-2): EPEVTQTPSHQVTQMGQEVILRCVPISNHLYFYWYRQILGQKVEFLVSFYNNEISEKSEIFDDQFSVERPDGSNFTLKIRSTKLEDSAMYFCASRTSGTGAAIRGYTFGSGTRLTVV.

The chain employs TRBV28 and TRBJ2-5; D gene ambiguous. V lost 3 bases and J 11 bases, leaving 10 bases between the germline ends. This CDR3 has 11 amino acids. CDR1 is MDHEN and CDR2 is SYDVKM in the germline V gene. The chain's CDR3 is CASSLIGKQYF. In DNA, the CDR3 is TGTGCCAGCAGTTTGATTGGCAAGCAGTACTTC. Drawing the rest from reference TRBV28 and TRBJ2-5, the complete variable domain is DVKVTQSSRYLVKRTGEKVFLECVQDMDHENMFWYRQDPGLGLRLIYFSYDVKMKEKGDIPEGYSVSREKKERFSLILESASTNQTSMYLCASSLIGKQYFGPGTRLLVL.

Worth noting for this clone: The same CDR3 is also encoded by other DNA sequences in this sample. The V call is TRBV5-1, the J call TRBJ2-5; D is uncertain. CDR3 size: 14 residues. Trimming shortened V by 4 bases and J by 2 bases, and 12 bases separated the two germline ends. In germline, CDR1 is SGHRS, CDR2 YFSETQ. The CDR3 DNA is TGCGCCAGCAGCCCCGCCGGTGGACAAGAGACCCAGTACTTC. Its translation is CASSPAGGQETQYF. Combining the CDR3 with reference TRBV5-1 and TRBJ2-5 gives the whole variable domain KAGVTQTPRYLIKTRGQQVTLSCSPISGHRSVSWYQQTPGQGLQFLFEYFSETQRNKGNFPGRFSGRQFSNSRSEMNVSTLELGDSALYLCASSPAGGQETQYFGPGTRLLVL.

CDR3 sequence reads: CASSVWGFEDQPQHF. The CDR3, as DNA: TGTGCCAGCAGTGTATGGGGGTTTGAGGATCAGCCCCAGCATTTT. The J gene is TRBJ1-5, the V gene TRBV2, with a tentative D call TRBD1 (5 bases). This CDR3 has 15 residues. Germline V lookup: CDR1 SNHLY, CDR2 FYNNEI. The V gene lost 4 bases and the J gene lost 5 bases, with 15 bases spanning the gap.

The rearrangement uses TRBV27 and TRBJ1-5, with unresolved D. The CDR3 is 15 amino acids. V lost 1 base to trimming and J lost 7 bases, with 14 bases between them. Germline CDR1 and CDR2: MNHEY and SMNVEV (reference sequence). The CDR3 nucleotides read TGTGCCAGCAGTTTATACGCAGGAGGATGGCAGCCCCAGCATTTT. This codes for CASSLYAGGWQPQHF.

The CDR3 protein is CASSLGGSSEQYF. The CDR3 DNA sequence: TGTGCCAGCAGCTTGGGGGGGTCGTCCGAGCAGTACTTC. The J gene is TRBJ2-7, the V gene TRBV5-4; D might be TRBD1 or TRBD2, each matching 5 bases. This CDR3 spans 13 amino acids. V dropped 0 bases and J dropped 6 bases, with 10 bases sitting between them. CDR1 SGHNT and CDR2 YYREEE come from the germline V gene (reference sequence).

V usage is TRBV29-1 and J usage is TRBJ1-1, with D unresolved. Trimming took off 6 bases at V and 2 bases at J, with 13 bases between the two ends. The germline CDR1 and CDR2 sequences are SQVTM and ANQGSEA. This CDR3 region has 13 residues. The chain's CDR3 is CSVRQSLNTEAFF. DNA for the CDR3: TGCAGCGTGCGACAATCCCTCAACACTGAAGCTTTCTTT.

The chain employs TRBV6-5 and TRBJ2-5, with D maybe TRBD1 (6 bases). The length of the CDR3 is 15 residues. Germline CDR1 is MNHEY and CDR2 is SVGAGI. CDR3 nucleotide sequence: TGTGCTTCGCATTCCCCCCACCAGGGGCAGGAGACCCAGTACTTC. Its translation is CASHSPHQGQETQYF.

The CDR3 sequence is CASSRGGTGGNTIYF. The CDR3, as DNA: TGCGCCAGCAGCCGAGGGGGGACGGGTGGAAACACCATATATTTT. The chain uses TRBV4-1 and TRBJ1-3; possibly TRBD1 for D (6 bases). This CDR3 region has 15 residues. Deletions cut 4 bases from V and 3 bases from J, with 13 bases between. In germline, CDR1 is MGHRA, CDR2 YSYEKL.